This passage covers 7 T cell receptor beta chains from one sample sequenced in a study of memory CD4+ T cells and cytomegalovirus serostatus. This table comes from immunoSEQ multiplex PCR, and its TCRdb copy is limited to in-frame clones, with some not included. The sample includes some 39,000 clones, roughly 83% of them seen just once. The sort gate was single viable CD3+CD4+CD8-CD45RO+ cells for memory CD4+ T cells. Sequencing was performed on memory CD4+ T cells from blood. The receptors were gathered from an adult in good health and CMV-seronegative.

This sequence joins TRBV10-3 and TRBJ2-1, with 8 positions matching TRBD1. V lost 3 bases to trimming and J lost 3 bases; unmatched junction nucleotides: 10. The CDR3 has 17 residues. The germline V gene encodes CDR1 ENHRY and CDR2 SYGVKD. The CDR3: CAISDSGTGENYNEQFF. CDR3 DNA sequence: TGTGCCATCAGTGATTCTGGGACAGGAGAAAACTACAATGAGCAGTTCTTC.

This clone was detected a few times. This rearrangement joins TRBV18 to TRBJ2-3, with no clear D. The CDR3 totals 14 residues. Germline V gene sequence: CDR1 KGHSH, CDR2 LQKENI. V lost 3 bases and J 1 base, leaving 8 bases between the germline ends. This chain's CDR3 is CASSPSQRTDTQYF. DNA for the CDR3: TGTGCCAGCTCACCGTCACAACGCACAGATACGCAGTATTTT.

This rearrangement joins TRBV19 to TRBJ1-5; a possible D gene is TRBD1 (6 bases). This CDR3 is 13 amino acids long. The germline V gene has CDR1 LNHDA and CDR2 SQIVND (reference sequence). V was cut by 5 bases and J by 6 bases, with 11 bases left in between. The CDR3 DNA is TGTGCCAGTAGTGCGGGGGCGTTTCAGCCCCAGCATTTT. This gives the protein CASSAGAFQPQHF.

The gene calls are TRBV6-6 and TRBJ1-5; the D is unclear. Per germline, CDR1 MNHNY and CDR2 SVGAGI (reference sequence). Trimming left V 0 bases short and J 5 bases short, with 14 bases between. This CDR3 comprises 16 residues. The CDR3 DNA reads TGTGCCAGCAGTTACTCGGCATTCGCGGAATATCAGCCCCAGCATTTT. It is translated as CASSYSAFAEYQPQHF.

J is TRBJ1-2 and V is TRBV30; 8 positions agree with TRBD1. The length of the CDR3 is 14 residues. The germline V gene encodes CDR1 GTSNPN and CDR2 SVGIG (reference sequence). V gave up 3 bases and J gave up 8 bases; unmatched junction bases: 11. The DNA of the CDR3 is TGTGCCTGGAGCAGTACCCAGGGGGCGAGGGGCTACACCTTC. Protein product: CAWSSTQGARGYTF.

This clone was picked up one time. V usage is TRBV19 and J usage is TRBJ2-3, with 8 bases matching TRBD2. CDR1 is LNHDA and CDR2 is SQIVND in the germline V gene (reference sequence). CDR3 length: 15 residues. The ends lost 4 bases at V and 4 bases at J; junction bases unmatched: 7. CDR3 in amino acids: CASSTTGGRADTQYF. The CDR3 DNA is TGTGCCAGTAGTACTACGGGGGGGCGGGCAGATACGCAGTATTTT.

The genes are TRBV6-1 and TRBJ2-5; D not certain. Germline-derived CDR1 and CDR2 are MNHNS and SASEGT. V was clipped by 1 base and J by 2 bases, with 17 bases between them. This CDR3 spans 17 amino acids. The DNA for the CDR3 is TGTGCCAGCAGTGAAGGGGCCAGGACCATTGCTCAAGAGACCCAGTACTTC. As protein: CASSEGARTIAQETQYF.